The TCR beta chain described here comes from a study of early T cells in non-severe SARS-CoV-2 infection. The CDR3 consists of 16 residues. TCRdb passed the 5' RACE reads through MiXCR, listing each CDR3 protein once. The top ten hold roughly 2.5% of the sample, which has approximately 69,000 distinct CDR3 sequences, 9.5% to 15% seen once. The sample here was whole blood, taken at baseline. The TCR sequence derives from an adult who was a healthcare worker with PCR-confirmed SARS-CoV-2 infection or an uninfected control (not recorded which). The chain uses TRBV12-2 and TRBJ2-3; the table's D call of TRBD1 was not tested on the DNA. TRBV12-2 is assigned pseudogene status. CDR3 bases: TGTGCAAGTCGCTTAGGCTCGGGGGAACGCACAGATACGCAGTATTTT. This translates into CASRLGSGERTDTQYF.